A single sample gave rise to the 4 T cell receptor beta chains below, sequenced in a study of T cell responses to AZD1222 COVID-19 vaccine. Clones were sequenced by immunoSEQ multiplex PCR, and TCRdb holds only the in-frame ones, with some missing. The sample gives about 130,000 clones, approximately 88% of which show up once; about 17% is in the top ten. The sample here was peripheral blood, taken on day 0 of MenACWY control vaccination. These TCRs come from an adult in good health.

The rearrangement joins TRBV3-1 (or the pseudogene TRBV3-2) to TRBJ1-1; maybe TRBD1 (5 bases). This CDR3 comprises 16 residues. Germline lookup yields CDR1 LGHDT and CDR2 YNNKEL (reference sequence). The ends were cut back, 1 base at V and 0 bases at J, with 12 bases in the middle. The CDR3 here is CASSQVGGALNTEAFF. The CDR3 DNA is TGTGCCAGCAGCCAAGTCGGCGGGGCATTGAACACTGAAGCTTTCTTT.

The genes are TRBV6-1 and TRBJ1-1; 7 bases are a match to TRBD1. V dropped 2 bases and J dropped 1; count of bases not matched to a gene: 10. Germline CDR1 reads MNHNS; CDR2 reads SASEGT. The CDR3 loop spans 17 amino acids. As DNA, the CDR3 is TGTGCCAGCAGTGAATCGTCTTGGGGACAGAGGAACACTGAAGCTTTCTTT. Translation: CASSESSWGQRNTEAFF.

The chain is built from TRBV24-1 and TRBJ1-1; D gene ambiguous. V gave up 9 bases and J gave up 3 bases, with 16 bases separating them. This CDR3 region has 14 residues. The germline CDR1 and CDR2 sequences are KGHDR and SFDVKD. The CDR3 sequence: CATRREGGDTEAFF. The CDR3, as DNA: TGTGCCACCCGGAGGGAGGGAGGTGACACTGAAGCTTTCTTT.

This chain links TRBV19 with TRBJ2-1; D remains unclear. Germline CDR1 LNHDA, CDR2 SQIVND (reference sequence). Trimming pared 6 bases from V and 0 bases from J, leaving 12 bases between. This CDR3 is 15 amino acids long. In DNA form, the CDR3 reads TGTGCCAGTAGGAAGTTTCCGAGCTCCTACAATGAGCAGTTCTTC. Protein: CASRKFPSSYNEQFF.